A single sample is the source of the 10 T cell receptor beta chains below, sequenced in a study of beta chain features in type 1 diabetes. Broader study findings: Moderately but significantly shorter TCRB CDR3s were found in Type 1 diabetes patients in all four CD4+ subsets.

Expressed TCRB transcripts were sequenced, since all the RNA that had been isolated was reverse transcribed. Clones were read by immunoSEQ multiplex PCR, and TCRdb kept only the in-frame ones, dropping some. The table lists hundreds of thousands of clones, 11% to 15% of them singletons. No antigen has been identified for these receptors. Sequences were obtained from naive CD4+ T cells from blood. These receptors all stem from a man aged 18 to 29 with type 1 diabetes.

The table lists this clone with a few counts. The V gene is TRBV29-1, the J gene TRBJ1-2; the D gene is possibly TRBD1 (5 bases). With 2 bases removed from V and 6 bases from J, the gap between germline ends came to 16 bases. Germline assignment: CDR1 SQVTM and CDR2 ANQGSEA. The CDR3 has 14 amino acids. Here the CDR3 reads CSVETRQGRDGYTF. Here the CDR3 DNA reads TGCAGCGTTGAAACGCGGCAGGGAAGGGATGGCTACACCTTC. The complete variable domain, with remaining parts taken from reference TRBV29-1 and TRBJ1-2, reads SAVISQKPSRDICQRGTSLTIQCQVDSQVTMMFWYRQQPGQSLTLIATANQGSEATYESGFVIDKFPISRPNLTFSTLTVSNMSPEDSSIYLCSVETRQGRDGYTFGSGTRLTVV.

V gene TRBV2 combines with J gene TRBJ2-6, with unresolved D. CDR1 is SNHLY, CDR2 FYNNEI, per germline. This CDR3 has 15 amino acids. V lost 10 bases, J lost 0 bases, and 13 bases lay in between. The CDR3 reads CAIHGRISGANVLTF. The CDR3 DNA follows: TGTGCCATCCACGGACGGATCTCTGGGGCCAACGTCCTGACTTTC.

The V call is TRBV15, the J call TRBJ2-1; D gene ambiguous. CDR3 length equals 15 residues. The ends were cut back, 0 bases at V and 2 bases at J, with 8 bases in the middle. Germline V lookup: CDR1 LNHNV, CDR2 YYDKDF (reference sequence). The CDR3 protein is CATSRDGRPYNEQFF. The CDR3, as DNA: TGTGCCACCAGCAGAGATGGTAGGCCCTACAATGAGCAGTTCTTC.

The chain employs TRBV15 and TRBJ1-1; D is unresolved. The CDR3 has 15 residues. Germline V lookup: CDR1 LNHNV, CDR2 YYDKDF (reference sequence). Between the trimmed V and J ends, which lost 0 bases and 1 base, there was a span of 9 bases. CDR3 amino acids: CATSRDTTWNTEAFF. CDR3 DNA sequence: TGTGCCACCAGCAGAGACACAACATGGAACACTGAAGCTTTCTTT.

This chain uses TRBV30 with TRBJ2-1; 7 positions match TRBD2. Germline CDR1 is GTSNPN and CDR2 is SVGIG (reference sequence). The V gene end was trimmed by 0 bases and the J gene end by 8 bases; junction bases not matched to a gene: 4. CDR3 length: 13 amino acids. The CDR3 sequence: CAWSVQLAHEQFF. The CDR3 bases are TGTGCCTGGAGTGTACAACTAGCGCATGAGCAGTTCTTC.

The sample holds a few counts of this clone. The V and J genes are TRBV7-2 and TRBJ2-7; D unclear. The CDR3 runs to 14 residues. Trimming cost V 1 base and J 5 bases, with 12 bases left between them. Per germline, CDR1 SGHTA and CDR2 FQGNSA. Written as DNA, the CDR3 is TGTGCCAGCAGCTTAGTGTCGATGGTGAACGAGCAGTACTTC. Residues: CASSLVSMVNEQYF. The full variable domain, its missing parts supplied by reference TRBV7-2 and TRBJ2-7, is GAGVSQSPSNKVTEKGKDVELRCDPISGHTALYWYRQSLGQGLEFLIYFQGNSAPDKSGLPSDRFSAERTGGSVSTLTIQRTQQEDSAVYLCASSLVSMVNEQYFGPGTRLTVT.

This clone came up a few times. In DNA form, the CDR3 reads TGTGCCAGCAGCTTAACGGTCCACTCCTACGAGCAGTACTTC. Amino acids: CASSLTVHSYEQYF. The chain employs TRBV7-3 and TRBJ2-7; D ambiguous. The V gene's germline CDR1 is SGHTA and CDR2 FQGTGA. The length of the CDR3 is 14 residues. V was clipped by 0 bases and J by 0 bases, with 6 bases between them. The variable domain in full, with the rest retrieved from reference TRBV7-3 and TRBJ2-7, is GAGVSQTPSNKVTEKGKYVELRCDPISGHTALYWYRQSLGQGPEFLIYFQGTGAADDSGLPNDRFFAVRPEGSVSTLKIQRTERGDSAVYLCASSLTVHSYEQYFGPGTRLTVT.

The chain employs TRBV29-1 and TRBJ1-4, with D uncertain. The length of the CDR3 is 11 residues. The V gene lost 6 bases and the J gene lost 8 bases, with 10 bases spanning the gap. CDR1 and CDR2 from the germline V gene are SQVTM and ANQGSEA. The chain's CDR3 is CSVDVVEKLFF. The CDR3 nucleotides are TGCAGCGTAGACGTGGTGGAAAAACTGTTTTTT.

This clone occurred a few times. The rearrangement uses TRBV30 and TRBJ1-4, with D possibly being TRBD1 (6 bases). There are 15 residues in the CDR3. Trimming removed 6 bases at V and 0 bases at J, with 14 bases between. From germline, CDR1 is GTSNPN and CDR2 SVGIG (reference sequence). The CDR3 bases are TGTGCCTGCCAGACAGGCGCCTCAACTAATGAAAAACTGTTTTTT. Its protein product is CACQTGASTNEKLFF. Full variable domain (outside the CDR3, taken from reference TRBV30 and TRBJ1-4): SQTIHQWPATLVQPVGSPLSLECTVEGTSNPNLYWYRQAAGRGLQLLFYSVGIGQISSEVPQNLSASRPQDRQFILSSKKLLLSDSGFYLCACQTGASTNEKLFFGSGTQLSVL.

The chain uses TRBV29-1 and TRBJ2-5, with 9 bases lining up with TRBD2. The end of the DNA is better explained by TRBJ2-7, so the J call may be wrong. Germline V CDR1 and CDR2: SQVTM, ANQGSEA. The CDR3 spans 13 residues. The CDR3 is CSVSSGISYEQYF. CDR3 in DNA: TGCAGCGTCTCTAGCGGGATCTCCTACGAGCAGTACTTC.